This TCR beta chain was observed in a study of radiation and T cells in renal cell carcinoma. Whole-study findings and limits: Top tumor clonotypes rose in blood 2 weeks post-radiation, then contracted.

The time point is: blood 2 weeks post-SBRT. The treatment is: 15 Gy SBRT to primary tumor, nephrectomy 4 weeks later. Radiation-treated patients gave blood at baseline, week 2 and week 4. With respect to this clone: What it recognizes is unknown.

TCRdb keeps only in-frame clones here, not all; method: immunoSEQ multiplex PCR. The sample records some 80,000 clones, approximately 83% being singletons. This CDR3 is 17 amino acids long. Unmatched junction bases numbered 11, after V lost 0 bases and J lost 7 bases. The clonotype originates from a woman between 50 and 59 years old with renal cell carcinoma. The sample in question was blood, obtained from a patient whose treatment included radiotherapy and nephrectomy. The chain recombines TRBV23-1 with TRBJ1-4; 7 positions match TRBD1. TRBV23-1 is placed among ORFs of uncertain function. The CDR3 DNA reads TGCGCCAGCAGTCAATCTCCCCGGGGCAGGGGGAGTGAAAAACTGTTTTTT. This encodes CASSQSPRGRGSEKLFF.